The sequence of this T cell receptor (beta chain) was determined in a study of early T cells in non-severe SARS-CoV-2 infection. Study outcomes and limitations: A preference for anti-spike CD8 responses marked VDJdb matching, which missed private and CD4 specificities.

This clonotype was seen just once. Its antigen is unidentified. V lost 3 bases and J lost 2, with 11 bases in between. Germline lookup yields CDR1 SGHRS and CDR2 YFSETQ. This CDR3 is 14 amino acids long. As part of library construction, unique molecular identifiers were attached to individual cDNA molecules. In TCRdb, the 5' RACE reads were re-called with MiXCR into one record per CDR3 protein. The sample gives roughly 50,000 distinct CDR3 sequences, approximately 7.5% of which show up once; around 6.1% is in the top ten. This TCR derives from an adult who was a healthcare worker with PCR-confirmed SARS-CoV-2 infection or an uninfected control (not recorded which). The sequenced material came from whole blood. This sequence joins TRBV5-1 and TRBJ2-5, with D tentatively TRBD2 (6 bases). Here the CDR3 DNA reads TGCGCCAGCAGCTATGTGGGGAGGCAAGAGACCCAGTACTTC. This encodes CASSYVGRQETQYF. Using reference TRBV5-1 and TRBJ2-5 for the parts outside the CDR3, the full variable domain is KAGVTQTPRYLIKTRGQQVTLSCSPISGHRSVSWYQQTPGQGLQFLFEYFSETQRNKGNFPGRFSGRQFSNSRSEMNVSTLELGDSALYLCASSYVGRQETQYFGPGTRLLVL.